The 10 T cell receptor beta chains reported below all come from one sample, sequenced in a study of PD-1 blockade in classical Hodgkin lymphoma. The assay was immunoSEQ multiplex PCR, and TCRdb's table has in-frame clones only and misses some. The repertoire holds about 12,000 clones, with around nine tenths as singletons. The time point was: cycle 4 day 1 (C4D1), after 6 weeks of nivolumab. Every one of the patients relapsed after autologous stem cell transplantation (brentuximab vedotin exposure was variable). Purification of CD4+ T cells from thawed PBMCs was achieved by magnetic negative selection. The sample here was CD4+ T cells from blood, taken before the fourth cycle of nivolumab. These TCRs come from a human donor with classical Hodgkin lymphoma.

The rearrangement links TRBV2 to TRBJ2-3; D is ambiguous. CDR3 length: 13 amino acids. V lost 8 bases, J lost 2 bases, and 11 bases lay in between. The germline V gene encodes CDR1 SNHLY and CDR2 FYNNEI. CDR3 loop: CASLAESTDTQYF. CDR3 nucleotides: TGTGCCAGCTTGGCGGAGTCCACAGATACGCAGTATTTT.

The gene calls are TRBV5-6 and TRBJ2-3; D is unclear. V gave up 5 bases and J gave up 0 bases, with 16 bases separating them. The CDR3 is 16 residues long. Germline V gives CDR1 SGHDT, CDR2 YYEEEE. CDR3 sequence (DNA): TGTGCCAGCAGTAGTAACAACTATGCTAGCACAGATACGCAGTATTTT. This codes for CASSSNNYASTDTQYF.

The rearrangement uses TRBV10-3 and TRBJ1-1; 9 bases are shared with TRBD1. CDR3 length equals 13 residues. Trimming removed 10 bases from V and 5 bases from J; junction bases left unmatched: 8. Per germline, CDR1 ENHRY and CDR2 SYGVKD. The CDR3 DNA reads as TGTGCCACGGACAGGGGTGTAGGAACTGAAGCTTTCTTT. It codes for CATDRGVGTEAFF.

The chain has TRBV7-9 and TRBJ1-1; 7 positions match TRBD1. Germline V gives CDR1 SEHNR, CDR2 FQNEAQ (reference sequence). With 5 bases clipped from V and 8 bases from J, the junction kept 2 bases outside the gene matches. This CDR3 comprises 11 residues. This chain's CDR3 is CASSGTVEAFF. The CDR3 DNA is TGTGCCAGCAGCGGGACAGTCGAAGCTTTCTTT. The whole variable domain, filled in from reference TRBV7-9 and TRBJ1-1, reads DTGVSQNPRHKITKRGQNVTFRCDPISEHNRLYWYRQTLGQGPEFLTYFQNEAQLEKSRLLSDRFSAERPKGSFSTLEIQRTEQGDSAMYLCASSGTVEAFFGQGTRLTVV.

The gene calls are TRBV6-6 and TRBJ1-5; 7 positions match TRBD1. The CDR3 has 13 amino acids. CDR1 and CDR2 from the germline V gene are MNHNY and SVGAGI (reference sequence). J was trimmed by 4 bases and V by 7 bases; bases with no gene match: 4. This chain's CDR3 is CASTGTDNQPQHF. As DNA, the CDR3 is TGTGCCAGCACCGGGACAGATAATCAGCCCCAGCATTTT.

The chain uses TRBV5-4 and TRBJ2-5; 8 positions agree with TRBD1. J lost 4 bases, V lost 2 bases, and 4 bases had no gene match. The CDR3 runs 14 residues. Germline CDR1 is SGHNT and CDR2 is YYREEE (reference sequence). The CDR3 DNA is TGTGCCAGCAGCTTCCCAGGGGGCGCAGAGACCCAGTACTTC. Encoded protein: CASSFPGGAETQYF.

The gene calls are TRBV27 and TRBJ1-4, with D possibly being TRBD1 (5 bases). The CDR3 is 14 amino acids. Germline CDR1 MNHEY, CDR2 SMNVEV (reference sequence). Trimming removed 6 bases at V and 8 bases at J, with 16 bases between. CDR3 loop: CASRGAGAAEKLFF. CDR3 sequence (DNA): TGTGCCAGCAGAGGGGCCGGGGCCGCCGAAAAACTGTTTTTT.

J is TRBJ2-7 and V is TRBV6-5, with TRBD1 identical over 9 bases. There are 13 residues in the CDR3. Germline-derived CDR1 and CDR2 are MNHEY and SVGAGI. V lost 7 bases, J lost 4 bases, and 5 bases stayed unmatched. The CDR3 nucleotides are TGTGCCAGCATGACAGGGGGTGGGTACGAGCAGTACTTC. Translation gives CASMTGGGYEQYF.

The chain carries TRBV6-1 and TRBJ1-5, with TRBD1 matching 9 bases. V was pared by 4 bases and J by 6 bases, with 7 bases of the junction left unmatched. Germline CDR1 reads MNHNS; CDR2 reads SASEGT. The CDR3 length is 15 residues. CDR3 sequence: CASSVDRGSGQPQHF. CDR3 nucleotide sequence: TGTGCCAGCAGTGTTGACAGGGGGTCAGGTCAGCCCCAGCATTTT.

V and J are TRBV4-1 and TRBJ1-5, with TRBD1 identical over 10 bases. CDR3 length equals 15 residues. Germline-derived CDR1 and CDR2 are MGHRA and YSYEKL. J was trimmed by 5 bases and V by 0 bases; bases with no gene match: 1. CDR3 nucleotide sequence: TGCGCCAGCAGCCAAGAGGGACAGGGGCATCAGCCCCAGCATTTT. It translates to CASSQEGQGHQPQHF.